This record covers a single T cell receptor (beta chain). While infection was still active, Seattle patients were enrolled and then followed longitudinally. The data were taken from a study of blood T cell repertoires in COVID-19. Overall study: The origin of the acute and convalescent COVID-19 samples was the United States, Italy and Spain. T cells, B-cell-depleted T cells, or PBMCs supplied cDNA or gDNA.

In the source study's methods: By means of reference gene primer amplification, nucleated cell counts were estimated. Assay used: immunoSEQ multiplex PCR; TCRdb lists only in-frame clones, some missing. D and trimming come from the DNA, and the V and J calls and clone size come from that table. Here the sample spans roughly 340,000 clones, about nine tenths being singletons. This receptor was obtained from a woman aged 45-65 years with COVID-19, enrolled during active disease. What was sequenced was peripheral blood.

In DNA form, the CDR3 reads TGCGCCAGCAGCCAACGATCATCAGGGACCGGGGAGCTGTTTTTT. This codes for CASSQRSSGTGELFF. The V gene is TRBV4-1, the J gene TRBJ2-2, with D maybe TRBD1 (5 bases). Germline V lookup: CDR1 MGHRA, CDR2 YSYEKL. There are 15 residues in the CDR3. V was shortened by 2 bases and J by 5 bases, with 12 bases between the two germline ends.